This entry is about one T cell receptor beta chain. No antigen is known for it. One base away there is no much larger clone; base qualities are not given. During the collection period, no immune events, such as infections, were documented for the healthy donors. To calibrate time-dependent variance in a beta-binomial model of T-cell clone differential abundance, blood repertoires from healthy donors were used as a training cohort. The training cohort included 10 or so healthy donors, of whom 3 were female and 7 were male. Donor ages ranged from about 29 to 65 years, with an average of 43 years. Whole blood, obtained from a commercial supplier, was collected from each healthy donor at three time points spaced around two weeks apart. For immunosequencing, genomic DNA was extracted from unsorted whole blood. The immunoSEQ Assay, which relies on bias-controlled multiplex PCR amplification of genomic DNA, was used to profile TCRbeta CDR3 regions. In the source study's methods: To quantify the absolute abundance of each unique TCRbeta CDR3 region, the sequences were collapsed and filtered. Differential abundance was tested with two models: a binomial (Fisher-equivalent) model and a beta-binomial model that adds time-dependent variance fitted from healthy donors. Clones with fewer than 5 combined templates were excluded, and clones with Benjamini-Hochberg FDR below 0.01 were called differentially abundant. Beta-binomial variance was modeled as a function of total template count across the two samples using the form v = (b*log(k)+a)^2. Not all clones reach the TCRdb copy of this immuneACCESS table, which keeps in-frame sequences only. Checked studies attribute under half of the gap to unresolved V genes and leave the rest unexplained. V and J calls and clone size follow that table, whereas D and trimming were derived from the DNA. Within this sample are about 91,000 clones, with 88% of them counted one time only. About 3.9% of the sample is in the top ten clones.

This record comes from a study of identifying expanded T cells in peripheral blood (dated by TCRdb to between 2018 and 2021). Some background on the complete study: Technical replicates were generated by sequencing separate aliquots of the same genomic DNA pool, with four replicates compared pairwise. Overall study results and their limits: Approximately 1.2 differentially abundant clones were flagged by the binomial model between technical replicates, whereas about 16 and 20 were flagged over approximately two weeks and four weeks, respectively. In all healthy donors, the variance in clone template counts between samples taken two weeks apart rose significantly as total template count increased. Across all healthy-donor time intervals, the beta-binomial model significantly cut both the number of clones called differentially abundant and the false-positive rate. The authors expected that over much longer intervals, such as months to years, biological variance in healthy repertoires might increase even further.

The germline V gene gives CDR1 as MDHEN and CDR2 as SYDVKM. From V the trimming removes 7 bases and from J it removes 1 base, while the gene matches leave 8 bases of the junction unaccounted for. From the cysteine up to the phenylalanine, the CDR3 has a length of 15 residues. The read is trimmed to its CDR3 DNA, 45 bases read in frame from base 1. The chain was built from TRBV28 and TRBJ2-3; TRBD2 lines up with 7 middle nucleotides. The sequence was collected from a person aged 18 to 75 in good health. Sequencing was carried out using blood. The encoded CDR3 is CASTIGGSGTDTQYF. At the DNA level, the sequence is TGTGCCAGCACTATCGGCGGGAGCGGCACAGATACGCAGTATTTT.